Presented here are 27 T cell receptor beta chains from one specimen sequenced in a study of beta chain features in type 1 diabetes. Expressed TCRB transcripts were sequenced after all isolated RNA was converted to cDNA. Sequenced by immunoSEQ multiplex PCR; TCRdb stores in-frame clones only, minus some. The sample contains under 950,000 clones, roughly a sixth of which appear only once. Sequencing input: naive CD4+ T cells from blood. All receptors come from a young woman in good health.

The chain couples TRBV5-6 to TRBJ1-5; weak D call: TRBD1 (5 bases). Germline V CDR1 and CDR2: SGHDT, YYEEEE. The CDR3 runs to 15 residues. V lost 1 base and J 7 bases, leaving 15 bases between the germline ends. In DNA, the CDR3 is TGTGCCAGCAGCTTGCGTAGCAGGGTTGGCCAGCCCCAGCATTTT. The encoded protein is CASSLRSRVGQPQHF.

This CDR3 is CASRWEGTEAFF. Here the CDR3 DNA reads TGTGCCAGCAGGTGGGAGGGCACTGAAGCTTTCTTT. The chain joins TRBV28 to TRBJ1-1; D uncertain. Trimming pared 6 bases from V and 4 bases from J, leaving 9 bases between. The CDR3 consists of 12 residues. The V gene's germline CDR1 is MDHEN and CDR2 SYDVKM.

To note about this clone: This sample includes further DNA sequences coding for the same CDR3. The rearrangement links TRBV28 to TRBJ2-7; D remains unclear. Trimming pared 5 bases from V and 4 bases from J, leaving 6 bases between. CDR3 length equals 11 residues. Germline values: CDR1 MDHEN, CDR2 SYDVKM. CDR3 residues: CASSRRYEQYF. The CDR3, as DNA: TGTGCCAGCAGTAGAAGGTACGAGCAGTACTTC.

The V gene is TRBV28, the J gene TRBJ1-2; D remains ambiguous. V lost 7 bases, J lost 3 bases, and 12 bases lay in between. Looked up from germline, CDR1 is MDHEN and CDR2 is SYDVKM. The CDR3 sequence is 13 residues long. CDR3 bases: TGTGCCAGCACTCCTTCAGCATACTATGGCTACACCTTC. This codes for CASTPSAYYGYTF.

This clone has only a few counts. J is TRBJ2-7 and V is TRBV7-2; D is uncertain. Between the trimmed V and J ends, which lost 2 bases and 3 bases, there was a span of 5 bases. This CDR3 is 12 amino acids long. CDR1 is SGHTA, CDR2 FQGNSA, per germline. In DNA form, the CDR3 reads TGTGCCAGCAGCTTAAACAACTACGAGCAGTACTTC. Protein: CASSLNNYEQYF.

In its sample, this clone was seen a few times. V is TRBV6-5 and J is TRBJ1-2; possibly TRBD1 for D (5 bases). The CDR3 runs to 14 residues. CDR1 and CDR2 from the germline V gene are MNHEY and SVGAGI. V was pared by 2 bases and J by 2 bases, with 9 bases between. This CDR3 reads CASSYQGVNYGYTF. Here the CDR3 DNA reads TGTGCCAGCAGTTACCAGGGTGTAAACTATGGCTACACCTTC.

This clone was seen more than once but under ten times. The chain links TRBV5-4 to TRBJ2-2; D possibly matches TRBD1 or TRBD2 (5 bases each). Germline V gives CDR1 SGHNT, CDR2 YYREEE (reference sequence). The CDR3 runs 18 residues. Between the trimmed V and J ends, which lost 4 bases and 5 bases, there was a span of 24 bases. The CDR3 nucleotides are TGTGCCAGCAGCGCAGCTCCGGGACCGGGAAGTATAACCGGGGAGCTGTTTTTT. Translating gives CASSAAPGPGSITGELFF. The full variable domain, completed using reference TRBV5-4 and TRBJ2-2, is ETGVTQSPTHLIKTRGQQVTLRCSSQSGHNTVSWYQQALGQGPQFIFQYYREEENGRGNFPPRFSGLQFPNYSSELNVNALELDDSALYLCASSAAPGPGSITGELFFGEGSRLTVL.

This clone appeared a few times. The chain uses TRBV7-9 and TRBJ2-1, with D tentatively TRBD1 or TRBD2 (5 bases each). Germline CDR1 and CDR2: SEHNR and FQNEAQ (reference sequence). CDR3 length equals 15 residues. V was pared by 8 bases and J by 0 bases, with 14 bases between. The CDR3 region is CASSQGESSYNEQFF. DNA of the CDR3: TGTGCCAGCTCACAAGGGGAGAGCTCCTACAATGAGCAGTTCTTC.

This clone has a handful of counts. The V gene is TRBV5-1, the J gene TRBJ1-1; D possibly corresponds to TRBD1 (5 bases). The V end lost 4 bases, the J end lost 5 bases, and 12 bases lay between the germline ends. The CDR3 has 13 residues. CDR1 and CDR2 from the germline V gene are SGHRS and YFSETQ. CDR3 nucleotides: TGCGCCAGCAGCGTGGGGCTGGTTACTGAAGCTTTCTTT. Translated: CASSVGLVTEAFF.

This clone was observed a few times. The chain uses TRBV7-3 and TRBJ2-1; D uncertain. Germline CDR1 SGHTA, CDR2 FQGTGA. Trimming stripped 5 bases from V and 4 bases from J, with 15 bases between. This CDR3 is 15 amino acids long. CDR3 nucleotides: TGTGCCAGCAGCCCCGATCTTGGGCAGTACAATGAGCAGTTCTTC. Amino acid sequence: CASSPDLGQYNEQFF.

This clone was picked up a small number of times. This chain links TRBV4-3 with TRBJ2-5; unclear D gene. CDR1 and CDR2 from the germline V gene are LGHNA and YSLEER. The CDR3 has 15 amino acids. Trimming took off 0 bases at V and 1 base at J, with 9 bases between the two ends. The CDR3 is CASSQEASGQETQYF. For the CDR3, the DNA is TGCGCCAGCAGCCAAGAAGCGTCGGGCCAAGAGACCCAGTACTTC.

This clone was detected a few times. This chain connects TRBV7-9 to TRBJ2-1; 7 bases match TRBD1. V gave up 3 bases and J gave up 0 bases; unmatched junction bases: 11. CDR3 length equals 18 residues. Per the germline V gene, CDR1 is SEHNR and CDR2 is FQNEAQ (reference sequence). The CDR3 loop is CASSFLEGAGSSYNEQFF. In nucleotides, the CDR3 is TGTGCCAGCAGCTTCCTCGAGGGGGCGGGCAGCTCCTACAATGAGCAGTTCTTC.

DNA of the CDR3: TGTGCCAGCAGTGGGGCCCGTGGGAACACCATATATTTT. As protein: CASSGARGNTIYF. This rearrangement joins TRBV2 to TRBJ1-3; D ambiguous. This CDR3 has 13 amino acids. CDR1 and CDR2 from the germline V gene are SNHLY and FYNNEI. Trimming left V 4 bases short and J 7 bases short, with 11 bases between.

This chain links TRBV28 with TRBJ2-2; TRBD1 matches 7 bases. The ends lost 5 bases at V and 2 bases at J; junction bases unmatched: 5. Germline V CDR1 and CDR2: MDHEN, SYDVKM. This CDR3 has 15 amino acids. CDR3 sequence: CASSATGINTGELFF. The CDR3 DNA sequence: TGTGCCAGCAGTGCGACAGGGATCAACACCGGGGAGCTGTTTTTT.

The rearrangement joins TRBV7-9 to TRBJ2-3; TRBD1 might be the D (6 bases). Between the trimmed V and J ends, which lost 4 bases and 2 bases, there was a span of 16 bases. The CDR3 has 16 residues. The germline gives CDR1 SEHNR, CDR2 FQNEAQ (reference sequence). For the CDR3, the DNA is TGTGCCAGCAGCTCATGGGCCCAGGGGAACACAGATACGCAGTATTTT. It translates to CASSSWAQGNTDTQYF. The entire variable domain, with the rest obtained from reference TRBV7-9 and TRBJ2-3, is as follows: DTGVSQNPRHKITKRGQNVTFRCDPISEHNRLYWYRQTLGQGPEFLTYFQNEAQLEKSRLLSDRFSAERPKGSFSTLEIQRTEQGDSAMYLCASSSWAQGNTDTQYFGPGTRLTVL.

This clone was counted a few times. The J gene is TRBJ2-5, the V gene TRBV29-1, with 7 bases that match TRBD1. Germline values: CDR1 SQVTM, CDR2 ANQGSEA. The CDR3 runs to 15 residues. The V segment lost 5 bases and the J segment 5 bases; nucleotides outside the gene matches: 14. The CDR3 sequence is CSVLIWQGVIETQYF. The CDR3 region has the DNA TGCAGCGTTTTGATCTGGCAGGGGGTAATCGAGACCCAGTACTTC.

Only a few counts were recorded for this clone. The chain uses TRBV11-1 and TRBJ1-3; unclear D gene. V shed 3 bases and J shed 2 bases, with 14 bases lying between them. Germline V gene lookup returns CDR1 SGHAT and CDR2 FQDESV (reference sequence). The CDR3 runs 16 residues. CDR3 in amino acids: CASSFGSPPTGNTIYF. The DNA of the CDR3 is TGTGCCAGCAGCTTCGGTAGTCCCCCGACTGGAAACACCATATATTTT. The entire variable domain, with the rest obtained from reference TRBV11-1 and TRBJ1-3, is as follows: EAEVAQSPRYKITEKSQAVAFWCDPISGHATLYWYRQILGQGPELLVQFQDESVVDDSQLPKDRFSAERLKGVDSTLKIQPAELGDSAMYLCASSFGSPPTGNTIYFGEGSWLTVV.

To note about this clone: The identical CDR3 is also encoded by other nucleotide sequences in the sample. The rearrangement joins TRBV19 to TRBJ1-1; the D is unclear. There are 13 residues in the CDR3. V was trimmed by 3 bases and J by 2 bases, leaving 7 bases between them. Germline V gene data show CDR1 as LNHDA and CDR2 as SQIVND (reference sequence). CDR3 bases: TGTGCCAGTAGTATGAACAGAAACACTGAAGCTTTCTTT. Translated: CASSMNRNTEAFF.

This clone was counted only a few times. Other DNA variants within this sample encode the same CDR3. CDR3 protein: CATSRDRNTQYF. The CDR3 nucleotides read TGTGCCACCAGCAGAGATCGTAATACGCAGTATTTT. This chain joins TRBV15 and TRBJ2-3, with D uncertain. Trimming took 0 bases from V and 7 from J, leaving 5 bases between them. CDR3 length: 12 amino acids. The germline CDR1 and CDR2 sequences are LNHNV and YYDKDF (reference sequence). Full variable domain (remainder filled in from reference TRBV15 and TRBJ2-3): DAMVIQNPRYQVTQFGKPVTLSCSQTLNHNVMYWYQQKSSQAPKLLFHYYDKDFNNEADTPDNFQSRRPNTSFCFLDIRSPGLGDTAMYLCATSRDRNTQYFGPGTRLTVL.

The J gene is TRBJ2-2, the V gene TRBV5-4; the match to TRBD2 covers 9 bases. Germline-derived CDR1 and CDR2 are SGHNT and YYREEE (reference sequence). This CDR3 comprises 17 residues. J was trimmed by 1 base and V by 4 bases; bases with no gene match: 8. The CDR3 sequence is CASSPLGTSRNTGELFF. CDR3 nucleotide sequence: TGTGCCAGCAGCCCGCTAGGGACTAGCAGGAACACCGGGGAGCTGTTTTTT. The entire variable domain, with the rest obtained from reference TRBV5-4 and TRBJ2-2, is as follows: ETGVTQSPTHLIKTRGQQVTLRCSSQSGHNTVSWYQQALGQGPQFIFQYYREEENGRGNFPPRFSGLQFPNYSSELNVNALELDDSALYLCASSPLGTSRNTGELFFGEGSRLTVL.

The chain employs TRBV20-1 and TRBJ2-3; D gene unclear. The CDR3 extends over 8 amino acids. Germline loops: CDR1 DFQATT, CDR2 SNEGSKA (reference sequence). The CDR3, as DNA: TGCAGCCCTAATACGCAGTATTTT. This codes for CSPNTQYF.

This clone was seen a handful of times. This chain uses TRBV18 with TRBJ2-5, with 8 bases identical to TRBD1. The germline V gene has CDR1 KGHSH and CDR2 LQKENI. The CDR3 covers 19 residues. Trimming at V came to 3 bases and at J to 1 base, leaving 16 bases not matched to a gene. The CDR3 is CASSPWTGITSASQETQYF. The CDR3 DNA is TGTGCCAGCTCACCCTGGACAGGGATAACCTCGGCGTCCCAAGAGACCCAGTACTTC. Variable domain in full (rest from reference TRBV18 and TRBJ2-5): NAGVMQNPRHLVRRRGQEARLRCSPMKGHSHVYWYRQLPEEGLKFMVYLQKENIIDESGMPKERFSAEFPKEGPSILRIQQVVRGDSAAYFCASSPWTGITSASQETQYFGPGTRLLVL.

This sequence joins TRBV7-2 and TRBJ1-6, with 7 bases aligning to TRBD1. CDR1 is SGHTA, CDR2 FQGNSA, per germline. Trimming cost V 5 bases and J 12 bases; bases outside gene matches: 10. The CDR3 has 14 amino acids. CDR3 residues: CASSQLTGREPLHF. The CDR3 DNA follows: TGTGCCAGCAGCCAATTGACAGGGCGGGAACCCCTCCACTTT.

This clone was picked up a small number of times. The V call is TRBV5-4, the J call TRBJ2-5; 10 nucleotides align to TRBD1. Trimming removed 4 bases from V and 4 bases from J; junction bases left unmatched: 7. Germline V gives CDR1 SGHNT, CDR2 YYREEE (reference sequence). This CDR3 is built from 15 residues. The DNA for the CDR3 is TGTGCCAGCAGCAGGGACAGGGGCGAGATAGAGACCCAGTACTTC. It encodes CASSRDRGEIETQYF. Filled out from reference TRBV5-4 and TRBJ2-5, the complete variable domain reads ETGVTQSPTHLIKTRGQQVTLRCSSQSGHNTVSWYQQALGQGPQFIFQYYREEENGRGNFPPRFSGLQFPNYSSELNVNALELDDSALYLCASSRDRGEIETQYFGPGTRLLVL.

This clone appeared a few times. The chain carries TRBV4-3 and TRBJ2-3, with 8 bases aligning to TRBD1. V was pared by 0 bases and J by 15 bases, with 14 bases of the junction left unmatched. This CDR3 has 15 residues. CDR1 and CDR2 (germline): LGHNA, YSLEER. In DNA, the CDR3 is TGCGCCAGCAGCCAAGACGTGCGGAACAGGGGGGTACGATATTTT. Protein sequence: CASSQDVRNRGVRYF.

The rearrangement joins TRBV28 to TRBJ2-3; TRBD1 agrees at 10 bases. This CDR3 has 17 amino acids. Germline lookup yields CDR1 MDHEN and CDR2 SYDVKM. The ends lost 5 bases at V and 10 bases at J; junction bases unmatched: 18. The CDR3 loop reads CASSREPGQGPLIPQYF. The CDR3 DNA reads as TGTGCCAGCAGTCGGGAACCGGGACAGGGGCCCCTCATACCGCAGTATTTT.

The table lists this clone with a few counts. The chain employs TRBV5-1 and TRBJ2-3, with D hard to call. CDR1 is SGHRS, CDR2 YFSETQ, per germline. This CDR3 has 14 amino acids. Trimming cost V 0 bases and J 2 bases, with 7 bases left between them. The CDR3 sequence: CASSLEPTTDTQYF. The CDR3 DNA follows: TGCGCCAGCAGCTTGGAGCCAACCACAGATACGCAGTATTTT.